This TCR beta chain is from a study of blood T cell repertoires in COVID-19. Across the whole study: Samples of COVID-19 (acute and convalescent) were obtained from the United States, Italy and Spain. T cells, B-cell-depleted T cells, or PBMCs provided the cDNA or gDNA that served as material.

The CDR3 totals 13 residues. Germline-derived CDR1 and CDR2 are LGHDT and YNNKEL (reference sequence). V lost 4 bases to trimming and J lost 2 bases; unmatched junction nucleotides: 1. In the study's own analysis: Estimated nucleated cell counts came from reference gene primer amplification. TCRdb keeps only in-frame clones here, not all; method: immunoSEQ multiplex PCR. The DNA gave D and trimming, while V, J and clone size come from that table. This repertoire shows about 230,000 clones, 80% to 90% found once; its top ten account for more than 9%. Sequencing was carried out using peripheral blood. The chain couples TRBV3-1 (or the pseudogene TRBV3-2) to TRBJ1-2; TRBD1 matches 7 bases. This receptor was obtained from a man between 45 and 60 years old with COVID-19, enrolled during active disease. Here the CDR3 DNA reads TGTGCCAGCAGCCGGGGACAGAACTATGGCTACACCTTC. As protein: CASSRGQNYGYTF.